This is a list of T cell receptor beta chains from one sample in a study of cytomegalovirus exposure and HLA in healthy donors. The method was immunoSEQ multiplex PCR; TCRdb's version includes in-frame clones alone and lacks a portion of them. Here the sample spans about 150,000 clones, 82% being singletons. Sequenced: PBMCs. All receptors derive from a woman between 45 and 60 years old in good health and CMV-seropositive. The CDR3 runs from the conserved cysteine through the conserved F or W. Each record gives: V gene, clone size, D gene, J gene, CDR3 DNA, CDR3 protein. A D gene is named only where the DNA matches it firmly. The size of a clone is reported for some rows only, either as once, few or many, or as a class for expanded clones.

>TRBV30|.|.|TRBJ2-1
TGTGCCTGGAGACAGGGATGGGAGCAGTTCTTC
CAWRQGWEQFF
>TRBV30|.|.|TRBJ1-2
TGTGCCTGGGCCCTGGGTCATCCGGGACAAGGTGGCTACACCTTC
CAWALGHPGQGGYTF
>TRBV9|few|.|TRBJ2-6
TGTGCCAGCAGCGTAGGTCCAGTCTCTGGGGCCAACGTCCTGACTTTC
CASSVGPVSGANVLTF
>TRBV4-1|.|.|TRBJ1-4
TGCGCCAGCAGCCAAGAGAGGGCATCTAATGAAAAACTGTTTTTT
CASSQERASNEKLFF
>TRBV19|.|.|TRBJ2-2
TGTGCCAGTGGGGATTTCGCGGGGCGGAACACCGGGGAGCTGTTTTTT
CASGDFAGRNTGELFF
>TRBV19|.|.|TRBJ2-2
TGTGCCAGTATCCCTCCCGGCGGGGAACACACCGGGGAGCTGTTTTTT
CASIPPGGEHTGELFF
>TRBV30|.|.|TRBJ1-1
TGTGCCTGGAGTTATCCGCCGGGGGGGAACACTGAAGCTTTCTTT
CAWSYPPGGNTEAFF
>TRBV9|.|TRBD1|TRBJ2-1
TGTGCCAGCAGCGGGAAACCTAGGACAGGGGGGGTTTGGAATGAGCAGTTCTTC
CASSGKPRTGGVWNEQFF
>TRBV4-3|once|TRBD1|TRBJ2-4
TGCGCCAGCAGCCCCCACAGGGGCCGGATTCAGTACTTC
CASSPHRGRIQYF
>TRBV7-3|.|.|TRBJ2-3
TGTGCCAGCCGACGGGGGGCGAGCACAGATACGCAGTATTTT
CASRRGASTDTQYF
>TRBV30|.|TRBD2|TRBJ2-2
TGTGCCTGGAGTCCTACGGCGGGGGGGCTCGGCACCGGGGAGCTGTTTTTT
CAWSPTAGGLGTGELFF
>TRBV9|.|.|TRBJ2-6
TGTGCCAGCAGCCTCCTAGGCTCTGGGGCCAACGTCCTGACTTTC
CASSLLGSGANVLTF
>TRBV5-1|.|.|TRBJ2-2
TGCGCCAGCAACCATGGACACGCCACCGGGGAGCTGTTTTTT
CASNHGHATGELFF
>TRBV5-4|.|.|TRBJ1-2
TGTGCCAGCAGCCCGAGGACAGCCTATGGCTACACCTTC
CASSPRTAYGYTF